One and the same sample provided the 5 T cell receptor beta chains below, sequenced in a study of blood T cells in healthy people across ages (dated by TCRdb to the mid-2010s). The library was made by 5' RACE. Sequencing instrument: Illumina HiSeq 2500. A second roughly 7 to 12 cycle PCR used a sample-barcoded 5' primer and a J-beta primer mix. TCRdb reran the public reads through fastp at Q25 and MiXCR, keeping productive beta chains. For every CDR3 protein sequence, its rows merge into one entry that carries the most common genes and DNA. This sample is represented by about 400,000 distinct CDR3 sequences; 50% to 60% of them were singletons. The top ten constitute roughly 51% of the sample. Sequenced input: blood. These receptors were collected from a man aged 55 to 70 in good health.

About this clonotype: This may come from a read error, since a much larger clone is one base off. This chain links TRBV27 with TRBJ2-3, with D tentatively TRBD1 or TRBD2 (5 bases each). The CDR3 totals 16 residues. Germline CDR1 MNHEY, CDR2 SMNVEV (reference sequence). Trimming removed 5 bases from V and 3 bases from J, with 18 bases in between. CDR3 protein: CASSPRAAGATDTQYF. The CDR3 DNA follows: TGTGCCAGCAGTCCCCGTGCGGCCGGGGCTACAGATACGCAGTATTTT.

This clonotype was counted a few times. The chain has TRBV6-2 or TRBV6-3 and TRBJ2-7; 7 nucleotides align to TRBD1. The germline V gene has CDR1 MNHEY and CDR2 SVGEGT. The CDR3 runs 14 residues. J was trimmed by 3 bases and V by 5 bases; bases with no gene match: 7. This CDR3 is CASSPGQALYEQYF. The DNA of the CDR3 is TGTGCCAGCAGTCCCGGACAGGCGCTCTACGAGCAGTACTTC.

This clonotype was recorded many times. This sequence joins TRBV18 and TRBJ2-1; 9 bases are shared with TRBD2. The junction had 17 bases not matched to a gene; V was cut back by 3 bases and J by 8 bases. From germline, CDR1 is KGHSH and CDR2 LQKENI. The CDR3 length is 18 residues. Here the CDR3 DNA reads TGTGCCAGCTCACCCCCGACCCGCGGGAGGGCCTTGAAGGATGAGCAGTTCTTC. The encoded protein is CASSPPTRGRALKDEQFF.

The chain links TRBV3-1 to TRBJ2-7; 13 positions match TRBD2. The CDR3 loop spans 16 amino acids. Germline lookup yields CDR1 LGHDT and CDR2 YNNKEL (reference sequence). The V gene end was trimmed by 5 bases and the J gene end by 5 bases; junction bases not matched to a gene: 9. The CDR3 DNA sequence: TGTGCCAGCAGCTCACGGACTAGCGGGAGACATAACGAGCAGTACTTC. Its translation: CASSSRTSGRHNEQYF.

The chain employs TRBV2 and TRBJ1-5; D perhaps matches TRBD1 (6 bases). CDR1 and CDR2 from the germline V gene are SNHLY and FYNNEI. This CDR3 is built from 13 residues. Trimming cost V 5 bases and J 5 bases, with 10 bases left between them. CDR3 amino acids: CASSQTGYQPQHF. The CDR3 DNA reads TGTGCCAGCAGTCAGACAGGCTATCAGCCCCAGCATTTT.